The clone carrying this T cell receptor beta chain was seen repeatedly, ten times or more. Its matching antigen is unknown. This record comes from a study of T cell repertoires in cytomegalovirus infection. Turning to the study itself: Recently identified HLA-C-restricted and well-studied HLA-B-restricted CMV epitopes were used.

MiXCR was run by TCRdb on the reads, yielding one entry per CDR3 protein. Among around 570,000 distinct CDR3 sequences listed, almost 40% were seen once. Sequenced material: cultured PBMCs, taken from culture after CMV antigen stimulation. This TCR was recovered from a human donor in good health (CMV status not recorded). Some clones in this sample may be carry-over from other donors' samples.

The CDR3 spells CASSLAGVTGELFF. CDR3 DNA sequence: TGTGCCAGCAGCTTAGCGGGGGTGACCGGGGAGCTGTTTTTT. This rearrangement joins TRBV7-2 to TRBJ2-2; D may match TRBD1 or TRBD2 (5 bases each). Germline loops: CDR1 SGHTA, CDR2 FQGNSA. Trimming cost V 0 bases and J 5 bases, with 7 bases left between them. This CDR3 contains 14 residues.